These 15 T cell receptor beta chains originate from one sample sequenced in a study of Ad26.COV2.S vaccination and SARS-CoV-2 variants. This sample's treatment: 15 to 20 received Ad26.COV2.S at low or high dose, single or two shots; 5 received placebo; per-sample allocation not given. Day 63 after the first injection of vaccine or placebo was the sampling time. Method: immunoSEQ multiplex PCR; TCRdb's copy keeps in-frame clones and lacks some. Of fewer than 500,000 clones detected, roughly 88% appear once; the ten largest clones hold approximately 4.5%. Sequencing was performed on peripheral blood, taken in a trial of Ad26.COV2.S vaccine versus placebo. The receptors stem from a person aged 18-60 years who received the Ad26.COV2.S COVID-19 vaccine or a placebo.

This clone has only a few counts. The V call is TRBV12-3 or TRBV12-4, the J call TRBJ1-3; D not certain. The CDR3 covers 13 residues. With 5 bases removed from V and 4 bases from J, the gap between germline ends came to 9 bases. The DNA for the CDR3 is TGTGCCAGCAGTGTAATTCCCGGAAACACCATATATTTT. This codes for CASSVIPGNTIYF.

This clone was observed a few times. The chain carries TRBV5-1 and TRBJ2-7; TRBD1 aligns across 9 bases. This CDR3 region has 14 residues. Looked up from germline, CDR1 is SGHRS and CDR2 is YFSETQ. The trim removed 4 bases at V and 3 bases at J, leaving 5 bases unmatched. CDR3 region: CASSIRDRVYEQYF. The CDR3 DNA follows: TGCGCCAGCAGCATCCGGGACAGGGTCTACGAGCAGTACTTC. Full variable domain (missing parts from reference TRBV5-1 and TRBJ2-7): KAGVTQTPRYLIKTRGQQVTLSCSPISGHRSVSWYQQTPGQGLQFLFEYFSETQRNKGNFPGRFSGRQFSNSRSEMNVSTLELGDSALYLCASSIRDRVYEQYFGPGTRLTVT.

This CDR3 is CASSPMITSANEQFF. DNA of the CDR3: TGTGCCAGCAGCCCAATGATCACTTCAGCGAATGAGCAGTTCTTC. The chain recombines TRBV7-2 with TRBJ2-1, with D uncertain. The CDR3 is made up of 15 amino acids. V was pared by 5 bases and J by 7 bases, with 18 bases between. Germline loops: CDR1 SGHTA, CDR2 FQGNSA.

The chain links TRBV19 to TRBJ2-5; a possible D gene is TRBD2 (5 bases). V was clipped by 0 bases and J by 7 bases, with 9 bases between them. The V gene's germline CDR1 is LNHDA and CDR2 SQIVND (reference sequence). There are 13 residues in the CDR3. The CDR3 coding sequence is TGTGCCAGTAGTATAGAGAGGGAAGGGACCCAGTACTTC. It is translated as CASSIEREGTQYF.

This chain links TRBV27 with TRBJ2-7; 11 bases align to TRBD2. Germline assignment: CDR1 MNHEY and CDR2 SMNVEV (reference sequence). V was clipped by 3 bases and J by 0 bases; unmatched bases: 1. This CDR3 has 15 residues. The CDR3 spells CASSFTSGSSYEQYF. The CDR3 bases are TGTGCCAGCAGTTTCACTAGCGGGAGCTCCTACGAGCAGTACTTC.

The chain carries TRBV20-1 and TRBJ2-1; 7 positions match TRBD2. With V trimmed by 3 bases and J by 6 bases, 11 bases remained unmatched. Per the germline V gene, CDR1 is DFQATT and CDR2 is SNEGSKA (reference sequence). This CDR3 comprises 15 residues. The CDR3 DNA sequence: TGCAGTGCTAGTTCCATGGGGAGCGGGATCAATGAGCAGTTCTTC. Translating gives CSASSMGSGINEQFF.

CDR3 residues: CASSSGTGGFNEQFF. In DNA form, the CDR3 reads TGTGCCAGCAGTTCGGGGACAGGGGGGTTTAATGAGCAGTTCTTC. The chain joins TRBV27 to TRBJ2-1, with TRBD1 matching over 11 bases. The CDR3 is made up of 15 amino acids. The germline gives CDR1 MNHEY, CDR2 SMNVEV (reference sequence). Trimming at V came to 4 bases and at J to 7 bases, leaving 6 bases not matched to a gene.

V is TRBV16 and J is TRBJ1-2; no clear D gene. The CDR3 spans 15 residues. From germline, CDR1 is KGHSY and CDR2 FQNENV. Trimming took 4 bases from V and 3 from J, leaving 15 bases between them. CDR3: CASSPARPSHYGYTF. CDR3 nucleotides: TGTGCCAGCAGCCCTGCGCGGCCCTCGCACTATGGCTACACCTTC.

J is TRBJ2-7 and V is TRBV27, with 12 positions matching TRBD2. The J segment lost 3 bases and the V segment lost 5 bases, leaving 14 bases of the junction unmatched. Per the germline V gene, CDR1 is MNHEY and CDR2 is SMNVEV (reference sequence). The CDR3 has 18 amino acids. The CDR3 sequence is CASSQNLAGGPVSYEQYF. For the CDR3, the DNA is TGTGCCAGCAGTCAAAACCTAGCGGGAGGGCCGGTCAGCTACGAGCAGTACTTC.

This clone was counted at least ten times. This chain connects TRBV4-3 to TRBJ2-7, with D unresolved. The V end lost 0 bases, the J end lost 0 bases, and 9 bases lay between the germline ends. The V gene's germline CDR1 is LGHNA and CDR2 YSLEER. The length of the CDR3 is 15 residues. The DNA of the CDR3 is TGCGCCAGCAGCCAAGAAGTGAGTAGCTCCTACGAGCAGTACTTC. Translated: CASSQEVSSSYEQYF.

In this sample, this clone turned up a few times. The chain recombines TRBV6-1 with TRBJ1-3; possible D gene TRBD1, 5 bases. Germline-derived CDR1 and CDR2 are MNHNS and SASEGT. Trimming shortened V by 4 bases and J by 0 bases, and 13 bases separated the two germline ends. CDR3 length: 16 residues. Here the CDR3 reads CASSGLGVPSGNTIYF. The DNA for the CDR3 is TGTGCCAGCAGTGGGTTAGGGGTACCCTCTGGAAACACCATATATTTT.

J is TRBJ2-3 and V is TRBV20-1; the match to TRBD2 covers 8 bases. The V gene end was trimmed by 3 bases and the J gene end by 6 bases; junction bases not matched to a gene: 11. This CDR3 has 15 residues. CDR1 and CDR2 (germline): DFQATT, SNEGSKA (reference sequence). In nucleotides, the CDR3 is TGCAGTGCTAGTCACCCAGCGGGAGTTGGGGATACGCAGTATTTT. Translating gives CSASHPAGVGDTQYF.

The V gene is TRBV29-1, the J gene TRBJ1-2, with D unclear. Between the trimmed V and J ends, which lost 4 bases and 1 base, there was a span of 10 bases. This CDR3 is built from 13 residues. Germline values: CDR1 SQVTM, CDR2 ANQGSEA. The CDR3 bases are TGCAGCGTTGTCGAGGGCCATAACTATGGCTACACCTTC. It specifies CSVVEGHNYGYTF.

This clone came up a few times. This chain joins TRBV21-1 and TRBJ1-2. TRBV21-1 is noted as a pseudogene. There are 16 residues in the CDR3. DNA for the CDR3: TGTGCCAGCACTTCACACTCAGATGAGACCGCCGGCGGCTACACCTTC. It encodes CASTSHSDETAGGYTF.

The chain recombines TRBV27 with TRBJ1-5; D is unclear. In germline, CDR1 is MNHEY, CDR2 SMNVEV (reference sequence). V was cut by 2 bases and J by 6 bases, with 8 bases left in between. The CDR3 is 13 amino acids. The CDR3 nucleotides read TGTGCCAGCAGTTTAGCGTTGAGTCAGCCCCAGCATTTT. As protein: CASSLALSQPQHF.